This TCR beta chain was captured by sequencing in a study of CD8 T cells in Susac syndrome. Notes on the study in general: Only a relatively small number of individuals were included in the TCR sequencing and HLA analysis.

Reverse transcription of 0.5 to 1 ug RNA used random hexamers. TCRdb reanalysed the immunoSEQ multiplex PCR reads using MiXCR and keeps one entry per CDR3 protein. Of approximately 71,000 distinct CDR3 sequences detected, over 95% appear once; the ten largest clones hold approximately 0.11%. The CD8+ and CD4+ T cells were isolated magnetically using a negative isolation approach, whereas the TEMRA cells were enriched by FACS. Concerning this clonotype itself: Its matching antigen is unknown.

The clonotype originates from a human donor with multiple sclerosis. Source material: CD4+ T cells from PBMCs.

The CDR3 DNA reads TGTGCCAGCTCCCTCAGACAGGGTGAGAGCACAGATACGCAGTATTTT. Its translation is CASSLRQGESTDTQYF. The genes are TRBV18 and TRBJ2-3, with 7 bases identical to TRBD1. Looked up from germline, CDR1 is KGHSH and CDR2 is LQKENI. The V segment lost 6 bases and the J segment 0 bases; nucleotides outside the gene matches: 9. This CDR3 comprises 16 residues.